This TCR beta chain originates from a study of blood T cell repertoires in COVID-19. This CDR3 is built from 13 residues. Trimming removed 7 bases from V and 7 bases from J, with 16 bases in between. Per the germline V gene, CDR1 is MNHEY and CDR2 is SVGAGI. Sequencing used immunoSEQ multiplex PCR; TCRdb keeps in-frame clones, though not all of them. Among about 440,000 clones listed, about 85% were seen once. Sequencing was done on a sample of PBMCs or T cells enriched from blood (not recorded which). This TCR was recovered from a young woman with acute COVID-19. The chain couples TRBV6-5 to TRBJ1-2; D possibly corresponds to TRBD1 (5 bases). The CDR3 region is CASTPGGEAGYTF. The CDR3 nucleotides are TGTGCCAGCACCCCGGGAGGGGAGGCTGGCTACACCTTC.